These T cell receptor beta chains were read from a single sample in a study of technical replicates of blood from several donors. Clones were read by immunoSEQ multiplex PCR, and TCRdb kept only the in-frame ones, dropping some. The table has about 59,000 clones, around nine tenths seen once. Sequencing used PBMCs. The receptors stem from a human donor in good health. Some clones in this sample may be carry-over from other donors' samples. CDR3s leave out the opening cysteine and the closing phenylalanine or tryptophan.

cdr3_aa v_call
ASRGLVYEQY TRBV28
SVEPGQGVYEQY TRBV29-1
ASSVLAGVGTDTQY TRBV9
ASSSPTGRNTGELF TRBV27
ATSPVDGTSSYGYT TRBV15
ASSLSGNGGELF TRBV9
ASSIAGLVAKNIQY TRBV19
ASRPTGTGELF TRBV7-2
ASSPATGGRTEAF TRBV18
ASSPNRVQPQH TRBV6-5
ASSLGGQGDNEQF TRBV7-9
ATGTSNTGELF TRBV5-1
ASSLEQGGNTEAF TRBV7-6
ASSPLQSSNQPQH TRBV27
ASSPTGVGRQNTEAF TRBV7-2
ASSLGGPGGNSPLH TRBV5-1